Following are 11 T cell receptor beta chains from one sample sequenced in a study of blood T cell repertoires in COVID-19. Here immunoSEQ multiplex PCR was the method, and the copy in TCRdb shows in-frame clones only, minus some. The data contain approximately 130,000 clones, roughly 81% of them singletons. Sequencing used peripheral blood. Receptor source: a human donor in a cohort sampled during active COVID-19.

The CDR3 coding sequence is TGCGCCAGCAGCTCCTCCGGGACAGCCAACTATGGCTACACCTTC. Translating gives CASSSSGTANYGYTF. The rearrangement uses TRBV5-1 and TRBJ1-2; TRBD1 matches 7 bases. CDR3 length equals 15 residues. Germline V gene lookup returns CDR1 SGHRS and CDR2 YFSETQ. The junction had 7 bases not matched to a gene; V was cut back by 3 bases and J by 2 bases.

The chain recombines TRBV6-5 with TRBJ1-5; TRBD1 might be the D (5 bases). This CDR3 contains 13 residues. The V end lost 6 bases, the J end lost 3 bases, and 9 bases lay between the germline ends. CDR1 is MNHEY, CDR2 SVGAGI, per germline. In DNA, the CDR3 is TGTGCCAGCAGGAGACAGCTCAATCAGCCCCAGCATTTT. It is translated as CASRRQLNQPQHF.

The rearrangement links TRBV30 to TRBJ2-7; perhaps TRBD2 as D (6 bases). CDR1 is GTSNPN and CDR2 is SVGIG in the germline V gene (reference sequence). V dropped 4 bases and J dropped 4 bases, with 11 bases sitting between them. The CDR3 spans 12 residues. The CDR3 sequence: CAWTGGRYEQYF. The CDR3, as DNA: TGTGCCTGGACCGGGGGACGATACGAGCAGTACTTC.

This clone appeared a single time. The gene calls are TRBV28 and TRBJ1-1, with D possibly matching TRBD1 (6 bases). The CDR3 length is 17 residues. Germline CDR1 is MDHEN and CDR2 is SYDVKM. V lost 4 bases to trimming and J lost 0 bases, with 18 bases between them. The chain's CDR3 is CASSSSGTLVLNTEAFF. The CDR3 region has the DNA TGTGCCAGCAGTTCATCCGGGACACTAGTCTTGAACACTGAAGCTTTCTTT.

The CDR3 nucleotides read TGTGCCAGCTCACTAGCATCAGGGGCGGGGAACACTGAAGCTTTCTTT. It specifies CASSLASGAGNTEAFF. This sequence joins TRBV18 and TRBJ1-1; TRBD1 might be the D (6 bases). The CDR3 loop spans 16 amino acids. Germline loops: CDR1 KGHSH, CDR2 LQKENI. V lost 4 bases and J 1 base, leaving 16 bases between the germline ends.

The CDR3: CASSLRTEDRITYEQYF. Here the CDR3 DNA reads TGCGCCAGCAGCTTGAGGACTGAGGACAGGATCACCTACGAGCAGTACTTC. The rearrangement links TRBV5-1 to TRBJ2-7; 7 bases agree with TRBD1. Germline V gives CDR1 SGHRS, CDR2 YFSETQ. This CDR3 is built from 17 residues. V shed 1 base, J shed 2 bases, and the junction held 12 bases outside the gene matches.

Here the CDR3 DNA reads TGTGCCAGCTCACCACCCGGGACAGGGAATGAAAAACTGTTTTTT. This codes for CASSPPGTGNEKLFF. This sequence joins TRBV18 and TRBJ1-4, with TRBD1 matching 9 bases. Germline CDR1 and CDR2: KGHSH and LQKENI. The CDR3 loop spans 15 amino acids. J gave up 5 bases and V 0 bases, and 1 base lay outside the gene matches.

The chain joins TRBV5-1 to TRBJ1-1; perhaps TRBD1 as D (6 bases). The V and J ends lost 2 bases and 0 bases respectively, with 11 bases between them. The CDR3 extends over 15 amino acids. Germline-derived CDR1 and CDR2 are SGHRS and YFSETQ. CDR3: CASSFSRDMNTEAFF. CDR3 nucleotides: TGCGCCAGCAGCTTTAGCCGGGACATGAACACTGAAGCTTTCTTT.

The genes are TRBV4-1 and TRBJ1-1; D might be TRBD1 (5 bases). The CDR3 sequence is 14 residues long. V was shortened by 4 bases and J by 2 bases, with 11 bases between the two germline ends. Germline V gene data show CDR1 as MGHRA and CDR2 as YSYEKL. In DNA, the CDR3 is TGCGCCAGCAGCCGGGGAGGGGCAAACACTGAAGCTTTCTTT. Encoded protein: CASSRGGANTEAFF.

The gene calls are TRBV5-6 and TRBJ2-7, with TRBD2 matching over 7 bases. CDR1 is SGHDT and CDR2 is YYEEEE in the germline V gene. J gave up 3 bases and V 1 base, and 7 bases lay outside the gene matches. This CDR3 is built from 15 residues. CDR3 sequence: CASSLWGWGGYEQYF. CDR3 DNA: TGTGCCAGCAGCTTGTGGGGGTGGGGGGGCTACGAGCAGTACTTC. The entire variable domain, with the rest obtained from reference TRBV5-6 and TRBJ2-7, is as follows: DAGVTQSPTHLIKTRGQQVTLRCSPKSGHDTVSWYQQALGQGPQFIFQYYEEEERQRGNFPDRFSGHQFPNYSSELNVNALLLGDSALYLCASSLWGWGGYEQYFGPGTRLTVT.

The V call is TRBV5-1, the J call TRBJ1-6; D is undetermined. The CDR3 has 15 amino acids. Germline V gives CDR1 SGHRS, CDR2 YFSETQ. The V and J ends lost 3 bases and 2 bases respectively, with 9 bases between them. The DNA of the CDR3 is TGCGCCAGCAGCTCCCGCGACACCTATAATTCACCCCTCCACTTT. Translation: CASSSRDTYNSPLHF.